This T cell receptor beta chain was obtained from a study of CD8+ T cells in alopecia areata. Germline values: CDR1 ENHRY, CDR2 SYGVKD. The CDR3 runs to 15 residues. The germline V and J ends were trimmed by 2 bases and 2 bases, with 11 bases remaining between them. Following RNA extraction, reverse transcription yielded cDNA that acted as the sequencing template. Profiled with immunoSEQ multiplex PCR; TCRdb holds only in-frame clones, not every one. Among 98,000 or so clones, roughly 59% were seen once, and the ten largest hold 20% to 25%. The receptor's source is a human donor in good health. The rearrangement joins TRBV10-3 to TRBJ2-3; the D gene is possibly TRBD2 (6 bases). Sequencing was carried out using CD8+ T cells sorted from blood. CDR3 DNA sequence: TGTGCCATCAGTGAGGCGGGGAGACACACAGATACGCAGTATTTT. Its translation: CAISEAGRHTDTQYF.